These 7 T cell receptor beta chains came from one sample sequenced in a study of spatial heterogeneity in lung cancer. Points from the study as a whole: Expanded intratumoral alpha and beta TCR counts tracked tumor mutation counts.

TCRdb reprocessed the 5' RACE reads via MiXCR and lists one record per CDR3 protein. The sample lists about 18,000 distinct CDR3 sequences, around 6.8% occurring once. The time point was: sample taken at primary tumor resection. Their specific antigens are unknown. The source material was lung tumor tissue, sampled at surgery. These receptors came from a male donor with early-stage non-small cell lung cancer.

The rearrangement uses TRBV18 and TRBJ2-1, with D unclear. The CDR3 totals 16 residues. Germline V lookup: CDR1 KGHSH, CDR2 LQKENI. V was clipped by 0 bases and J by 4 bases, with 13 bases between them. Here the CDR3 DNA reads TGTGCCAGCTCACCACCTCTTTCCCAGAAATACAATGAGCAGTTCTTC. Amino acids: CASSPPLSQKYNEQFF.

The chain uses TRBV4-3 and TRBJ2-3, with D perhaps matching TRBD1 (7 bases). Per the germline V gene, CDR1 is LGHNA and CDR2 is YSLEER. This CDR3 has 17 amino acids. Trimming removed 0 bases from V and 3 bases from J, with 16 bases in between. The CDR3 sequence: CASSQEFAGGWTDTQYF. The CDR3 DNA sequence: TGCGCCAGCAGCCAAGAATTCGCAGGGGGGTGGACAGATACGCAGTATTTT.

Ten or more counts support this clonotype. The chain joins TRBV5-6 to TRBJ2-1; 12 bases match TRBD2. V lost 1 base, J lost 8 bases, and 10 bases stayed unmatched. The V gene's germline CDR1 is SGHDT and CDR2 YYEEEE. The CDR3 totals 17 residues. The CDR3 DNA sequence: TGTGCCAGCAGCTTGACGGTACTAGCGGGGGGTGGCGATGAGCAGTTCTTC. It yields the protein CASSLTVLAGGGDEQFF.

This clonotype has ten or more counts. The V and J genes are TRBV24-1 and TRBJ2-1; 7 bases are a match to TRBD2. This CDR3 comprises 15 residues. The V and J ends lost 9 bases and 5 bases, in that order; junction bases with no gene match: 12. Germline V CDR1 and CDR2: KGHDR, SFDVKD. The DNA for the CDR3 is TGTGCCACCGCCCCGCCCGGGAGGAGTAACAATGAGCAGTTCTTC. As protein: CATAPPGRSNNEQFF.

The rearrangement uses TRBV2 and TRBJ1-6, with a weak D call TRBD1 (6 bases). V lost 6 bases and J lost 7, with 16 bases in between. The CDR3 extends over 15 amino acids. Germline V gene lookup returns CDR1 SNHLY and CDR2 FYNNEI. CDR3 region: CASSPGGQGNSPLHF. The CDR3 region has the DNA TGTGCCAGCAGCCCCGGGGGGCAGGGAAATTCACCCCTCCACTTT. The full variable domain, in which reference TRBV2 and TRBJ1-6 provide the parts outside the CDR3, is EPEVTQTPSHQVTQMGQEVILRCVPISNHLYFYWYRQILGQKVEFLVSFYNNEISEKSEIFDDQFSVERPDGSNFTLKIRSTKLEDSAMYFCASSPGGQGNSPLHFGNGTRLTVT.

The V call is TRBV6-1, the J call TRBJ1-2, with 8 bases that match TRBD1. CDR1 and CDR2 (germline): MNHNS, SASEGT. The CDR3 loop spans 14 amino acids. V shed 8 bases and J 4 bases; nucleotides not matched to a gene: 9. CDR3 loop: CASQSDREGYGYTF. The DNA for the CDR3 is TGTGCCAGCCAATCGGACAGGGAGGGCTATGGCTACACCTTC.

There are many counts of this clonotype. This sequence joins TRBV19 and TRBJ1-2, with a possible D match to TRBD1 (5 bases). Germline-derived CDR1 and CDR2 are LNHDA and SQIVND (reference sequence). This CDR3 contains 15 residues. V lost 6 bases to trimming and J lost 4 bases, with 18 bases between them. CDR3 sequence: CASSPQPDSSYGYTF. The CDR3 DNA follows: TGTGCCAGTAGCCCCCAACCTGACAGTTCCTATGGCTACACCTTC.